Listed below are T cell receptor beta chains from one sample, sequenced in a study of blood T cell repertoires in COVID-19. The method was immunoSEQ multiplex PCR; TCRdb's version includes in-frame clones alone and lacks a portion of them. The data contain about 16,000 clones, over 80% of them singletons. Material for sequencing was peripheral blood. The source of these receptors is a human donor with active COVID-19. The donor label of this sample is uncertain. Both conserved end residues are part of each CDR3. Each record gives: J gene, clone size, D gene, V gene, CDR3 protein, CDR3 DNA. A D gene is named only where the DNA matches it firmly. Only some rows state a clone size, as once, few, many or a class for expanded clones.

j_call: TRBJ1-3
clone_size: -
d_call: -
v_call: TRBV7-9
cdr3_aa: CASRSGGNTIYF
cdr3_nt: TGTGCCAGCAGGTCCGGTGGAAACACCATATATTTT

j_call: TRBJ1-2
clone_size: -
d_call: TRBD1
v_call: TRBV27
cdr3_aa: CASSLLDRGYGYTF
cdr3_nt: TGTGCCAGCAGTTTATTAGACAGGGGGTATGGCTACACCTTC

j_call: TRBJ2-1
clone_size: -
d_call: -
v_call: TRBV27
cdr3_aa: CASSFWPSRSYNEQFF
cdr3_nt: TGTGCCAGCAGTTTTTGGCCTAGCCGCTCCTACAATGAGCAGTTCTTC

j_call: TRBJ2-2
clone_size: -
d_call: TRBD1
v_call: TRBV19
cdr3_aa: CASSVLPGQDRLTGELFF
cdr3_nt: TGTGCCAGTAGTGTACTCCCCGGACAGGATAGACTAACCGGGGAGCTGTTTTTT

j_call: TRBJ1-2
clone_size: -
d_call: TRBD1
v_call: TRBV30
cdr3_aa: CAWSGDREGYTF
cdr3_nt: TGTGCCTGGAGTGGGGACAGGGAAGGCTACACCTTC

j_call: TRBJ2-7
clone_size: -
d_call: TRBD2
v_call: TRBV28
cdr3_aa: CASSLFVPSGYEQYF
cdr3_nt: TGTGCCAGCAGTTTATTTGTTCCTAGCGGCTACGAGCAGTACTTC

j_call: TRBJ1-2
clone_size: -
d_call: -
v_call: TRBV6-2/TRBV6-3
cdr3_aa: CASSGQSDYGYTF
cdr3_nt: TGTGCCAGCAGTGGACAGAGCGACTATGGCTACACCTTC

j_call: TRBJ2-7
clone_size: -
d_call: TRBD2
v_call: TRBV11-3
cdr3_aa: CASSKGLAGDEQYF
cdr3_nt: TGTGCCAGCAGCAAGGGACTAGCGGGAGACGAGCAGTACTTC

j_call: TRBJ2-1
clone_size: -
d_call: TRBD2
v_call: TRBV20-1
cdr3_aa: CSASASGWMFF
cdr3_nt: TGCAGTGCTAGCGCTAGCGGATGGATGTTCTTC

j_call: TRBJ2-2
clone_size: -
d_call: TRBD1
v_call: TRBV5-1
cdr3_aa: CASSKDRGDTGELFF
cdr3_nt: TGCGCCAGCAGCAAAGACAGGGGGGACACCGGGGAGCTGTTTTTT

j_call: TRBJ2-2
clone_size: once
d_call: TRBD2
v_call: TRBV2
cdr3_aa: CASRKLAGGQSTGELFF
cdr3_nt: TGTGCCAGCAGAAAATTAGCGGGGGGGCAGTCCACCGGGGAGCTGTTTTTT

j_call: TRBJ1-1
clone_size: -
d_call: -
v_call: TRBV7-8
cdr3_aa: CASSLVSGEAFF
cdr3_nt: TGTGCCAGCAGCTTAGTGTCGGGGGAAGCTTTCTTT

j_call: TRBJ1-3
clone_size: -
d_call: -
v_call: TRBV7-8
cdr3_aa: CASTTGTGNTIYF
cdr3_nt: TGTGCCAGTACCACAGGTACTGGAAACACCATATATTTT

j_call: TRBJ2-7
clone_size: once
d_call: TRBD1
v_call: TRBV27
cdr3_aa: CASSFSGQGEQYF
cdr3_nt: TGTGCCAGCAGTTTCTCTGGACAGGGCGAGCAGTACTTC

j_call: TRBJ2-1
clone_size: -
d_call: -
v_call: TRBV6-1
cdr3_aa: CASSEAATYNEQFF
cdr3_nt: TGTGCCAGCAGTGAAGCAGCGACCTACAATGAGCAGTTCTTC